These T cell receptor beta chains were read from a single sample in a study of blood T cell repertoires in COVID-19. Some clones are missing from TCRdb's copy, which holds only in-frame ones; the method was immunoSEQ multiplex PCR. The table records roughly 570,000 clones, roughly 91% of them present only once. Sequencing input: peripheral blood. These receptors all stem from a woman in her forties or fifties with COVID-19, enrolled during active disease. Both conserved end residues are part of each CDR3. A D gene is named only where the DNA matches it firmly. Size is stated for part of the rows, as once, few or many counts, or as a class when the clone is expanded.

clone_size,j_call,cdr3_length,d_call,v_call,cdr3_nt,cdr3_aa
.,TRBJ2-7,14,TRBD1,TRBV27,TGTGCCACCACCGGGACAGGGGGTTGCTACGAGCAGTACTTC,CATTGTGGCYEQYF
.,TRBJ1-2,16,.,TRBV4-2,TGTGCCAGCAGCCAAGAATTCCTGGGGGCGAACTATGGCTACACCTTC,CASSQEFLGANYGYTF
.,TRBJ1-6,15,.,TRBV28,TGTGCCAGCAGTTTAGCGACAGGACAATATTCACCCCTCCACTTT,CASSLATGQYSPLHF
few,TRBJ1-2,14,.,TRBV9,TGTGCCAGCAGCACCCGACAGGACGGGCCGGGCTACACCTTC,CASSTRQDGPGYTF
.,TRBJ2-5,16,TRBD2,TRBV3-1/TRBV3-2,TGTGCCACCATGGGAGCGGGGACCGTCCTACAAGAGACCCAGTACTTC,CATMGAGTVLQETQYF
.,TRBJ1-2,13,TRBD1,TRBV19,TGTGCCAGTAAAGGGACAGGGAGCTATGGCTACACCTTC,CASKGTGSYGYTF
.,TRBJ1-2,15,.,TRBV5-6,TGTGCCAGCAGCTGGGGAGAGGGTGTGGTCTATGGCTACACCTTC,CASSWGEGVVYGYTF
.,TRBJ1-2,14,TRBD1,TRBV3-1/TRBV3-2,TGTGCCAGCAGCTTCCAGGGGGTATCAGGGGGCTACACCTTC,CASSFQGVSGGYTF
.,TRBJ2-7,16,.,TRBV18,TGTGCCAGCTCACCAAGTAGGCAGGGACACGGGGACGAGCAGTACTTC,CASSPSRQGHGDEQYF
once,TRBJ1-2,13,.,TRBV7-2,TGTGCCAGCAGCTTAACCCGCGCCTATGGCTACACCTTC,CASSLTRAYGYTF
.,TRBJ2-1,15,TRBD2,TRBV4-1,TGCGCCAGCAGGCCCCCGGGGGGCTCCTACAATGAGCAGTTCTTC,CASRPPGGSYNEQFF
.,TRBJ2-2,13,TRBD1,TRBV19,TGTGCCAGTAGTTTGACAGGGACCGGGGAGCTGTTTTTT,CASSLTGTGELFF
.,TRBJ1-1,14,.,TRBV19,TGTGCCAGTAGCTCCGGTCGAATGAGCACTGAAGCTTTCTTT,CASSSGRMSTEAFF
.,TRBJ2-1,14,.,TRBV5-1,TGCGCCAGCGGCATGAGAGTGGAGTACAATGAGCAGTTCTTC,CASGMRVEYNEQFF
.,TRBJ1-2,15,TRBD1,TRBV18,TGTGCCAGCTCCGAAGTCTGGGACAGGGGAAAGGGCTACACCTTC,CASSEVWDRGKGYTF
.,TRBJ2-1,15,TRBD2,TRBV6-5,TGTGCCAGCAGCTTAGCGGGGGGGATCTACAATGAGCAGTTCTTC,CASSLAGGIYNEQFF
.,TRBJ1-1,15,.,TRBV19,TGTGCCAGTAGTATCCCCCTGGGGGCGAAAGCTGAAGCTTTCTTT,CASSIPLGAKAEAFF